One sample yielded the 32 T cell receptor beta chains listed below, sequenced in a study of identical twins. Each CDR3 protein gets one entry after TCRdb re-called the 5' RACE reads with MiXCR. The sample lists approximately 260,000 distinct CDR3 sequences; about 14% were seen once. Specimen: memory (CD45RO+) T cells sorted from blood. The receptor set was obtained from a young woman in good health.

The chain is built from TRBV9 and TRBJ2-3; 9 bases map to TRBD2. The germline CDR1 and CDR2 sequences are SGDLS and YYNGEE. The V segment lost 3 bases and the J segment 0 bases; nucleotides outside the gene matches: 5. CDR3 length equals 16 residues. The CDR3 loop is CASSDGLAQSTDTQYF. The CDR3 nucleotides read TGTGCCAGCAGCGACGGACTAGCGCAGAGCACAGATACGCAGTATTTT.

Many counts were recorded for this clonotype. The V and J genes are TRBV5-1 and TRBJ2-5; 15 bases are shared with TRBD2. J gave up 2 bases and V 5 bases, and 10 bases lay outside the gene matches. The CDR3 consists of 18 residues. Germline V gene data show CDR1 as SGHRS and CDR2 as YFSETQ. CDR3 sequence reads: CASRPGTSGGSAQETQYF. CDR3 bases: TGCGCCAGCAGACCCGGGACTAGCGGGGGGTCCGCTCAAGAGACCCAGTACTTC.

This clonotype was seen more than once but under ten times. The CDR3 bases are TGTGCCAGCAGCCAAGATACGGAACTACAAGAGACCCAGTACTTC. It codes for CASSQDTELQETQYF. The chain links TRBV3-1 to TRBJ2-5; D gene unclear. The CDR3 length is 15 residues. CDR1 and CDR2 (germline): LGHDT, YNNKEL (reference sequence). The V end lost 0 bases, the J end lost 2 bases, and 10 bases lay between the germline ends.

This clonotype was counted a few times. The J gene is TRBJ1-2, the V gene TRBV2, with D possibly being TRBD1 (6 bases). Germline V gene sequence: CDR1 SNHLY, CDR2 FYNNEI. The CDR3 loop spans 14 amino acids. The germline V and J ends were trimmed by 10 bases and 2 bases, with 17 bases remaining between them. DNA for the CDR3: TGTGCCAAACCACCGCGGGACAAGAACTATGGCTACACCTTC. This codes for CAKPPRDKNYGYTF.

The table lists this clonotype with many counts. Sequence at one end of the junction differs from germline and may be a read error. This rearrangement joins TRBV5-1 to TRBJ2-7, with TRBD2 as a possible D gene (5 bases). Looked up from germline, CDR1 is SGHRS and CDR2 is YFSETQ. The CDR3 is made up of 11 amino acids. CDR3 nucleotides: TGTGCCAGCAGCGGAGCCTACGAGCAGTACTTC. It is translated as CASSGAYEQYF.

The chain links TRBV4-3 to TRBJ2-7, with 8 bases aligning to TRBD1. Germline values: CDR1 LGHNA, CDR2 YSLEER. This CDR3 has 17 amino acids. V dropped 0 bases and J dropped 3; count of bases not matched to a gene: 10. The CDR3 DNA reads TGCGCCAGCAGCCAAGAACTCCTCGGGACAGGTGACTACGAGCAGTACTTC. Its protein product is CASSQELLGTGDYEQYF.

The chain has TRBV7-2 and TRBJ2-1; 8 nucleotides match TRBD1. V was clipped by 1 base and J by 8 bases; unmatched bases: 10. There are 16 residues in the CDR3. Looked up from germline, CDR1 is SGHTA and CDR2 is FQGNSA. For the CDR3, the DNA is TGTGCCAGCAGCTTAGGCTTAGGACAGGGTATCGATGAGCAGTTCTTC. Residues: CASSLGLGQGIDEQFF.

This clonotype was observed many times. In DNA form, the CDR3 reads TGCGCCAGCAAGGAAATAGCGGGGGTGGGTGAGCAGTTCTTC. It specifies CASKEIAGVGEQFF. The J gene is TRBJ2-1, the V gene TRBV5-1, with 9 bases matching TRBD2. Per germline, CDR1 SGHRS and CDR2 YFSETQ. Germline trimming cut 6 bases from V and 9 bases from J; bases unmatched to any gene: 10. The CDR3 sequence is 14 residues long.

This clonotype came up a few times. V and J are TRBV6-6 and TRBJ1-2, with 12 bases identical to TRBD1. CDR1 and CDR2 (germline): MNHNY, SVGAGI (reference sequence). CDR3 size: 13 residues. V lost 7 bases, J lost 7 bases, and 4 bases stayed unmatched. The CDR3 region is CASTGTGGFGYTF. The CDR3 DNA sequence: TGTGCCAGCACCGGGACAGGGGGCTTTGGCTACACCTTC.

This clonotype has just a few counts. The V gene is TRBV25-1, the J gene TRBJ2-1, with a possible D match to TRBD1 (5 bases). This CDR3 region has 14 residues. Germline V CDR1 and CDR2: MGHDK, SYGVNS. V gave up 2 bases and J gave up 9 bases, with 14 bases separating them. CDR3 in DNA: TGTGCCAGCAGTGAACAGGACAACACTCTTGAGCAGTTCTTC. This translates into CASSEQDNTLEQFF.

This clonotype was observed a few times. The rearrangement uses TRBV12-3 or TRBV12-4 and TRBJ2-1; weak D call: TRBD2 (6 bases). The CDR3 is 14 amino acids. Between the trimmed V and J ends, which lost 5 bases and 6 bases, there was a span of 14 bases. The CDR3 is CASSRDSNGNEQFF. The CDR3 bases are TGTGCCAGCAGTCGGGACTCAAACGGCAATGAGCAGTTCTTC.

This CDR3 is CASREGVGSNQPQHF. Written as DNA, the CDR3 is TGTGCCAGCAGGGAGGGTGTGGGGAGCAATCAGCCCCAGCATTTT. V and J are TRBV2 and TRBJ1-5; D is uncertain. Germline CDR1 reads SNHLY; CDR2 reads FYNNEI. The CDR3 consists of 15 residues. V lost 6 bases and J 1 base, leaving 13 bases between the germline ends.

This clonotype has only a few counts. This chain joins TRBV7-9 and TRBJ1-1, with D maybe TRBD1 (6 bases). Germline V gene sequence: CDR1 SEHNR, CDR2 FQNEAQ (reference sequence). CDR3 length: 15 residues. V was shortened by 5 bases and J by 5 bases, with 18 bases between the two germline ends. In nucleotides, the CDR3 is TGTGCCAGCAGCCTAAGGGGGGGGGATCGGACTGAAGCTTTCTTT. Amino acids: CASSLRGGDRTEAFF.

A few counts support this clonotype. The CDR3 nucleotides read TGTGCCAGCAGTTCAACCCTAGCGGGCCACAATGAGCAGTTCTTC. Translated, it gives CASSSTLAGHNEQFF. V gene TRBV6-2 or TRBV6-3 combines with J gene TRBJ2-1; 8 bases align to TRBD2. CDR1 is MNHEY and CDR2 is SVGEGT in the germline V gene. The CDR3 is 15 residues long. The ends lost 4 bases at V and 5 bases at J; junction bases unmatched: 7.

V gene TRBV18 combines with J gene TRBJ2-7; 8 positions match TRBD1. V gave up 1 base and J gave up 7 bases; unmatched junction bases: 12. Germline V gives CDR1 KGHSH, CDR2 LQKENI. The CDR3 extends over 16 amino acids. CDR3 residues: CASSPLGTGTGWEQYF. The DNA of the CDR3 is TGTGCCAGCTCACCACTAGGAACCGGGACAGGCTGGGAGCAGTACTTC.

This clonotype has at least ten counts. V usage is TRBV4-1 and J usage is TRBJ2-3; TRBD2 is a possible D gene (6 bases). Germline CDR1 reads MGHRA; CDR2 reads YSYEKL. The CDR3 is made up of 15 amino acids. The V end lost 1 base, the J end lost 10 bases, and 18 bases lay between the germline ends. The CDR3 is CASSQGGTLTSAQYF. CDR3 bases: TGCGCCAGCAGCCAAGGAGGGACTCTTACTAGTGCGCAGTATTTT.

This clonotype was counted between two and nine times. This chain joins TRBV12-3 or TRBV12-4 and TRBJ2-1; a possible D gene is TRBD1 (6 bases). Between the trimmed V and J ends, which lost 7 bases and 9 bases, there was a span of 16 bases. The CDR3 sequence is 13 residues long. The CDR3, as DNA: TGTGCCAGCAACCCTTTAGGGGGAGTTGAGCAGTTCTTC. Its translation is CASNPLGGVEQFF.

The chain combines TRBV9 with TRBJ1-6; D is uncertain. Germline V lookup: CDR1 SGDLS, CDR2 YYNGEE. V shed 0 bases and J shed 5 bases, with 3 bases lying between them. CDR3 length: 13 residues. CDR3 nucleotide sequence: TGTGCCAGCAGCGTAGATAATAATTCACCCCTCCACTTT. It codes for CASSVDNNSPLHF.

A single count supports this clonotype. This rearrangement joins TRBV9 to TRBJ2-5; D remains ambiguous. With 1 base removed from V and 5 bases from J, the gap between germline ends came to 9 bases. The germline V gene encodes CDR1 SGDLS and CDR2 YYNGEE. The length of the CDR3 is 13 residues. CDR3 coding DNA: TGTGCCAGCAGCGTAAGGAAGGAGGAGACCCAGTACTTC. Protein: CASSVRKEETQYF.

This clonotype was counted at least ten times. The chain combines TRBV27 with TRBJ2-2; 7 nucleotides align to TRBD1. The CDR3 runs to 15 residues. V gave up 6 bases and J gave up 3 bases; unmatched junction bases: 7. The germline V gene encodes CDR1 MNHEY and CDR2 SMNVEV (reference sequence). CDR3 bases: TGTGCCAGCAGAGTAAGGGGGCTTGACACCGGGGAGCTGTTTTTT. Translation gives CASRVRGLDTGELFF.

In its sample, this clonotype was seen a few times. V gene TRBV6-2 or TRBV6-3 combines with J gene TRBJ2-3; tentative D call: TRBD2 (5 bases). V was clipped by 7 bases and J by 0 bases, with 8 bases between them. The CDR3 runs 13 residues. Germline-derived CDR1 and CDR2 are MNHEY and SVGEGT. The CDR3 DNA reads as TGTGCCAGCACCCGGGATAGCACAGATACGCAGTATTTT. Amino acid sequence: CASTRDSTDTQYF.

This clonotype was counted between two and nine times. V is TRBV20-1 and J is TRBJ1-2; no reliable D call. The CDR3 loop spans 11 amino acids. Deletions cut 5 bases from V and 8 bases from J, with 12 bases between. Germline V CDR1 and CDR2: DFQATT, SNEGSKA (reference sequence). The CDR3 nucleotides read TGCAGTGCTGGATTCGGCAGAGGCTACACCTTC. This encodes CSAGFGRGYTF.

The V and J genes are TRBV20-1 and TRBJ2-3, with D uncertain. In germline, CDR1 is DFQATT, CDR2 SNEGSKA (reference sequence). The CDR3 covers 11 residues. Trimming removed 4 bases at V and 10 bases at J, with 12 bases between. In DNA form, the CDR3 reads TGCAGTGCTAAATTTACCGGTTCGCAGTATTTT. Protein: CSAKFTGSQYF.

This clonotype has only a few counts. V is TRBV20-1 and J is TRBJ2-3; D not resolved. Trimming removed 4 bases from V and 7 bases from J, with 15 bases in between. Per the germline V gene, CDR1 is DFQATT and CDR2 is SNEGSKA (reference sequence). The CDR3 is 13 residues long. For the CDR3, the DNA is TGCAGTGCTATCGGACCCTCCCGCCATACGCAGTATTTT. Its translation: CSAIGPSRHTQYF.

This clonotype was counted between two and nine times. CDR3 residues: CASSKRTGALGGANVLTF. The CDR3 bases are TGTGCCAGCAGTAAACGGACAGGGGCCTTAGGTGGGGCCAACGTCCTGACTTTC. The chain carries TRBV6-1 and TRBJ2-6; 9 nucleotides align to TRBD1. CDR3 size: 18 residues. Germline CDR1 is MNHNS and CDR2 is SASEGT. J was trimmed by 3 bases and V by 5 bases; bases with no gene match: 11.

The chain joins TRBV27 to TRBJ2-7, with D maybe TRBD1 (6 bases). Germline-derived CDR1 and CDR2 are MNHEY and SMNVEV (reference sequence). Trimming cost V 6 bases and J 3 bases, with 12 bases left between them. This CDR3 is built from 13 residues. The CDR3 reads CASSRQDIYEQYF. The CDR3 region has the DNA TGTGCCAGCAGCAGACAGGATATCTACGAGCAGTACTTC.

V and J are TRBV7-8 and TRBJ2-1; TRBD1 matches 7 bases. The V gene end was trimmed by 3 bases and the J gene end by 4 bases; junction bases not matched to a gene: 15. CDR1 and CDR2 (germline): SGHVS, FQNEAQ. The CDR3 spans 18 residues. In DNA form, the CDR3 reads TGTGCCAGCAGCTTTGGGCCCCCTCGGGACAGTGCTTACAATGAGCAGTTCTTC. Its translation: CASSFGPPRDSAYNEQFF.

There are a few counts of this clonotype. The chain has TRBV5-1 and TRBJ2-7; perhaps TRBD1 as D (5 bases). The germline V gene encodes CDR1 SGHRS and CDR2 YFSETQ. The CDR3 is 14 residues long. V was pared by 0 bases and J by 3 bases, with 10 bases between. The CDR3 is CASSLEGLIYEQYF. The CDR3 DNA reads TGCGCCAGCAGCTTGGAGGGGCTGATCTACGAGCAGTACTTC.

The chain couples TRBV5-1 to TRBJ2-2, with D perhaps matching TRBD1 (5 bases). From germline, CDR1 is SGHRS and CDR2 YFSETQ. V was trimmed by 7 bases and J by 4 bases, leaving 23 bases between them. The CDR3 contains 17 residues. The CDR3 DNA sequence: TGCGCCAGCCGCCTGAGGACGGCAGGGTCTACCACCGGGGAGCTGTTTTTT. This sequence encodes CASRLRTAGSTTGELFF. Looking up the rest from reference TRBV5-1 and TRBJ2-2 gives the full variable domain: KAGVTQTPRYLIKTRGQQVTLSCSPISGHRSVSWYQQTPGQGLQFLFEYFSETQRNKGNFPGRFSGRQFSNSRSEMNVSTLELGDSALYLCASRLRTAGSTTGELFFGEGSRLTVL.

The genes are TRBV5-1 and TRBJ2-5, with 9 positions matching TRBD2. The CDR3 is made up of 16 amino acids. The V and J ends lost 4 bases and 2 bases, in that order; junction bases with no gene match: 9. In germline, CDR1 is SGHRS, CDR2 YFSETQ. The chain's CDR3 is CASSPAVLAGQETQYF. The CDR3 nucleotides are TGCGCCAGCAGCCCGGCGGTGCTAGCGGGGCAAGAGACCCAGTACTTC.

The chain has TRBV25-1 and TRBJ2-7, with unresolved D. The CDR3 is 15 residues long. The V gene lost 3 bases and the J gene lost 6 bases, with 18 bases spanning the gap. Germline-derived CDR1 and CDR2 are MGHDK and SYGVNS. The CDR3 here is CASSDAARGYTEQYF. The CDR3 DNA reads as TGTGCCAGCAGTGACGCTGCCAGAGGTTATACCGAGCAGTACTTC.

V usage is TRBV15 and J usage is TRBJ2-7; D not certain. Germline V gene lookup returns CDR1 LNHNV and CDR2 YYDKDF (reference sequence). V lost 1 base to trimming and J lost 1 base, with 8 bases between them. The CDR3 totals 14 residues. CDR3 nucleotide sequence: TGTGCCACCAGCAGAGTTAGACTTTCCTACGAGCAGTACTTC. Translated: CATSRVRLSYEQYF.